These 15 T cell receptor beta chains were all obtained from the same sample, sequenced in a study of OX40 agonist ivuxolimab in advanced cancers. Assay used: immunoSEQ multiplex PCR; TCRdb lists only in-frame clones, some missing. The table has about 69,000 clones, around 89% seen once. The input for sequencing was CD4+ or CD8+ T cells sorted from blood, taken in a trial of the OX40 agonist ivuxolimab. These receptors were obtained from an adult with an advanced solid tumor such as melanoma, head and neck, liver or kidney cancer.

The J gene is TRBJ1-4, the V gene TRBV7-9; 9 bases are a match to TRBD1. The ends lost 0 bases at V and 10 bases at J; junction bases unmatched: 9. Germline V gives CDR1 SEHNR, CDR2 FQNEAQ (reference sequence). This CDR3 is 16 amino acids long. The CDR3 nucleotides are TGTGCCAGCAGCTTAGCCGGGACAGGGAAAATTGGAAAACTGTTTTTT. Translated, it gives CASSLAGTGKIGKLFF.

The chain employs TRBV4-2 and TRBJ2-5, with TRBD2 matching over 10 bases. CDR3 length: 18 residues. The germline V gene has CDR1 LGHNA and CDR2 YNFKEQ. The ends lost 4 bases at V and 2 bases at J; junction bases unmatched: 13. The CDR3 region is CASSLTMSRSGRQETQYF. CDR3 bases: TGTGCCAGCAGCCTAACCATGTCCCGTAGCGGGAGGCAAGAGACCCAGTACTTC.

The chain employs TRBV7-2 and TRBJ2-7, with TRBD1 identical over 8 bases. This CDR3 spans 15 amino acids. Germline V gene data show CDR1 as SGHTA and CDR2 as FQGNSA. The V gene end was trimmed by 6 bases and the J gene end by 3 bases; junction bases not matched to a gene: 10. The CDR3 loop is CASSPSRDRSYEQYF. CDR3 DNA: TGTGCCAGCAGTCCAAGCCGGGACAGGAGCTACGAGCAGTACTTC.

This clone appeared a single time. V usage is TRBV4-3 and J usage is TRBJ2-7; D is perhaps TRBD1 (6 bases). Trimming left V 3 bases short and J 1 base short, with 7 bases between. The germline V gene encodes CDR1 LGHNA and CDR2 YSLEER. The CDR3 length is 13 residues. The CDR3 nucleotides read TGCGCCAGCAGCCAGCAGGGGTCCTACGAGCAGTACTTC. This codes for CASSQQGSYEQYF.

The J gene is TRBJ2-5, the V gene TRBV5-5; 12 bases map to TRBD2. V lost 2 bases, J lost 4 bases, and 6 bases stayed unmatched. This CDR3 has 16 residues. CDR1 SGHKS and CDR2 YYEKEE come from the germline V gene (reference sequence). The CDR3 nucleotides are TGTGCCAGCAGCTTAGGACTAGCGGGAAAAGGAGAGACCCAGTACTTC. Translation gives CASSLGLAGKGETQYF.

The chain joins TRBV30 to TRBJ1-2, with 7 bases fitting TRBD1. The CDR3 covers 11 residues. In germline, CDR1 is GTSNPN, CDR2 SVGIG (reference sequence). The V gene end was trimmed by 7 bases and the J gene end by 6 bases; junction bases not matched to a gene: 5. CDR3 sequence reads: CAFLGGHGYTF. The CDR3 DNA reads as TGTGCCTTTCTAGGGGGCCATGGCTACACCTTC. The full variable domain, its missing parts supplied by reference TRBV30 and TRBJ1-2, is SQTIHQWPATLVQPVGSPLSLECTVEGTSNPNLYWYRQAAGRGLQLLFYSVGIGQISSEVPQNLSASRPQDRQFILSSKKLLLSDSGFYLCAFLGGHGYTFGSGTRLTVV.

This chain uses TRBV19 with TRBJ2-2; D perhaps matches TRBD1 (5 bases). The CDR3 length is 14 residues. Trimming removed 6 bases at V and 1 base at J, with 9 bases between. Germline V gene sequence: CDR1 LNHDA, CDR2 SQIVND (reference sequence). The CDR3: CASRDTGNTGELFF. The CDR3 DNA is TGTGCCAGTAGGGATACAGGGAACACCGGGGAGCTGTTTTTT.

DNA of the CDR3: TGTGCCAGCTCGCAGGGGATGGATCAGCCCCAGCATTTT. Encoded protein: CASSQGMDQPQHF. The rearrangement links TRBV18 to TRBJ1-5, with D possibly being TRBD1 (6 bases). V was trimmed by 6 bases and J by 5 bases, leaving 11 bases between them. Germline-derived CDR1 and CDR2 are KGHSH and LQKENI. This CDR3 contains 13 residues. Using reference TRBV18 and TRBJ1-5 for the parts outside the CDR3, the full variable domain is NAGVMQNPRHLVRRRGQEARLRCSPMKGHSHVYWYRQLPEEGLKFMVYLQKENIIDESGMPKERFSAEFPKEGPSILRIQQVVRGDSAAYFCASSQGMDQPQHFGDGTRLSIL.

V gene TRBV7-3 combines with J gene TRBJ2-1, with 9 positions matching TRBD1. In germline, CDR1 is SGHTA, CDR2 FQGTGA. J gave up 7 bases and V 5 bases, and 9 bases lay outside the gene matches. The CDR3 is made up of 15 amino acids. CDR3 in DNA: TGTGCCAGCAGCCGTACAGGGGGCGCTTGGAATGAGCAGTTCTTC. This translates into CASSRTGGAWNEQFF.

CDR3 loop: CASSQGPSYEQYF. In DNA form, the CDR3 reads TGTGCCAGCAGCCAGGGTCCGAGCTACGAGCAGTACTTC. The rearrangement uses TRBV7-2 and TRBJ2-7; possible D gene TRBD1, 5 bases. Between the trimmed V and J ends, which lost 5 bases and 3 bases, there was a span of 11 bases. This CDR3 contains 13 residues. Germline V gene sequence: CDR1 SGHTA, CDR2 FQGNSA.

The sample holds one count of this clone. The V and J genes are TRBV5-4 and TRBJ1-2; TRBD1 aligns across 8 bases. Trimming removed 4 bases from V and 5 bases from J; junction bases left unmatched: 10. The germline gives CDR1 SGHNT, CDR2 YYREEE (reference sequence). This CDR3 spans 15 amino acids. The CDR3 sequence: CASSKNQGALYGYTF. The CDR3 nucleotides read TGTGCCAGCAGCAAAAACCAGGGGGCACTTTATGGCTACACCTTC.

The rearrangement links TRBV6-1 to TRBJ2-1; weak D call: TRBD2 (6 bases). V was shortened by 11 bases and J by 6 bases, with 17 bases between the two germline ends. CDR1 and CDR2 from the germline V gene are MNHNS and SASEGT. The CDR3 is 13 amino acids. CDR3 region: CALRLASSNEQFF. Written as DNA, the CDR3 is TGTGCCTTGCGGCTAGCGAGTAGCAATGAGCAGTTCTTC.

The J gene is TRBJ1-1, the V gene TRBV19; no firm D call. Germline V gene sequence: CDR1 LNHDA, CDR2 SQIVND (reference sequence). This CDR3 is built from 14 residues. The V end was cut by 1 base, the J end by 5 bases, with 11 bases between. The CDR3 DNA is TGTGCCAGTAGTATAGTCGGAGGGAGTACTGAAGCTTTCTTT. It encodes CASSIVGGSTEAFF.

The chain employs TRBV9 and TRBJ2-3; 8 bases agree with TRBD1. V trimming: 4 bases; J trimming: 2 bases; junction bases outside the gene matches: 9. From germline, CDR1 is SGDLS and CDR2 YYNGEE. The CDR3 contains 16 residues. The CDR3 coding sequence is TGTGCCAGCAGCCCAGGGGGCGGGATTGCCACAGATACGCAGTATTTT. Its protein product is CASSPGGGIATDTQYF.

The V and J genes are TRBV6-6 and TRBJ2-7, with 9 positions matching TRBD2. Germline assignment: CDR1 MNHNY and CDR2 SVGAGI (reference sequence). With V trimmed by 7 bases and J by 1 base, 8 bases remained unmatched. This CDR3 has 15 amino acids. The CDR3 nucleotides read TGTGCCAGCACCCTGACTAGCGGAAAATCCTACGAGCAGTACTTC. This codes for CASTLTSGKSYEQYF.